The sequence of this T cell receptor (beta chain) was determined in a study of cytomegalovirus exposure and HLA in healthy donors. 13 Jbeta primers and 60 Vbeta primers were used for the PCR. Assay: immunoSEQ multiplex PCR; the TCRdb copy retains only in-frame clones and omits some. This sample carries fewer than 85,000 clones, with approximately 15% going to the ten biggest clones. The length of the CDR3 is 14 residues. Trimming cost V 2 bases and J 8 bases, with 15 bases left between them. Germline CDR1 reads SGDLS; CDR2 reads YYNGEE. The chain recombines TRBV9 with TRBJ2-3, with D maybe TRBD2 (6 bases). The clonotype originates from a man in his fifties in good health and CMV-seropositive. The sequenced sample consisted of PBMCs. For the CDR3, the DNA is TGTGCCAGCAGCGTCGGGACTTTGAGAGGTACGCAGTATTTT. Its protein is CASSVGTLRGTQYF.